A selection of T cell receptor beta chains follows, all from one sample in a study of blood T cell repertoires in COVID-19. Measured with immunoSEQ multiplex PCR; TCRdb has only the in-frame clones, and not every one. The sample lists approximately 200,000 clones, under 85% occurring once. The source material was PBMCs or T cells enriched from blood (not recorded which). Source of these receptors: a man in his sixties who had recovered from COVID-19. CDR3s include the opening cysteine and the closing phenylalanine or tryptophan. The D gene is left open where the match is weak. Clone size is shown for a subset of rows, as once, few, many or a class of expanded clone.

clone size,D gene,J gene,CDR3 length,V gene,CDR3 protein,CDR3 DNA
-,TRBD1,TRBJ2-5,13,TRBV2,CASVQGSKETQYF,TGTGCCAGCGTACAGGGGTCCAAAGAGACCCAGTACTTC
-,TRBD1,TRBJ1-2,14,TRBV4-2,CASSQTGGVGGYTF,TGTGCCAGCAGCCAGACAGGGGGCGTTGGCGGCTACACCTTC
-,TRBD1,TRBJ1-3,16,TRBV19,CASSPRTGKAGNTIYF,TGTGCCAGTAGTCCTAGGACAGGGAAGGCTGGAAACACCATATATTTT
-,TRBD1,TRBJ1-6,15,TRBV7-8,CASSSDRVYNSPLHF,TGTGCCAGCAGCTCCGACAGGGTCTATAATTCACCCCTCCACTTT
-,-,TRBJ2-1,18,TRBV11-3,CASSLRIQGGGYSNEQFF,TGTGCCAGCAGCTTAAGGATTCAGGGAGGCGGGTATTCCAATGAGCAGTTCTTC
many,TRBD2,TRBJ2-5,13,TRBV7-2,CASSTGLAETQYF,TGTGCCAGCAGCACCGGACTAGCGGAGACCCAGTACTTC
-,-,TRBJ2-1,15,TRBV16,CASSPYMGGNNEQFF,TGTGCCAGCAGCCCCTATATGGGAGGAAACAATGAGCAGTTCTTC
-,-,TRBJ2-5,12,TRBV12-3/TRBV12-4,CASSWVRETQYF,TGTGCCAGCAGTTGGGTCAGGGAGACCCAGTACTTC
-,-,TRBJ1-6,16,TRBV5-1,CASSEGHTKQNSPLHF,TGCGCCAGCAGCGAGGGACACACGAAACAAAATTCACCCCTCCACTTT
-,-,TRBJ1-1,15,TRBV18,CASSPGWGVNTEAFF,TGTGCCAGCTCGCCAGGGTGGGGGGTGAACACTGAAGCTTTCTTT
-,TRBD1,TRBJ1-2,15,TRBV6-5,CASSYSDRGNYGYTF,TGTGCCAGCAGTTACTCCGACAGGGGTAACTATGGCTACACCTTC
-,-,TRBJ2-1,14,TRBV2,CASMRESSYNEQFF,TGTGCCAGCATGCGCGAGAGCTCCTACAATGAGCAGTTCTTC
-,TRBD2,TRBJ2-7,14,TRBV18,CASSPLAGGDLQYF,TGTGCCAGCTCACCGCTAGCGGGGGGCGATTTGCAGTACTTC
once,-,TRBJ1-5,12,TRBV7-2,CASSLRGQPQHF,TGTGCCAGCAGCTTAAGGGGACAGCCCCAGCATTTT